Each of the 30 T cell receptor beta chains below was sequenced from the same sample in a study of low-dose radiotherapy and immunotherapy resistance in tumors. First-strand cDNA relied on TRAV- and TRBV-specific primers spanning alpha and beta chains. TCR amplification ran roughly 20 PCR cycles using constant-region and V-primer adapter primers. TCRdb re-analysed the reads in MiXCR, keeping a single row per CDR3 protein. The data show approximately 80,000 distinct CDR3 sequences, 15% to 20% seen once. Time point here: after trial treatment. Treatment noted: LDRT plus nivolumab, ipilimumab, low-dose cyclophosphamide and aspirin (RACIN trial). Sequenced material: PBMCs, taken after low-dose radiotherapy plus immunotherapy. These receptors were taken from a male donor with prostate cancer.

A note on this clonotype: A read error may be the cause here, since a much bigger clone is one base away. The chain links TRBV7-6 to TRBJ1-2; a weak D match, TRBD1 (5 bases). Germline CDR1 reads SGHVS; CDR2 reads FNYEAQ. This CDR3 comprises 14 residues. The CDR3 loop is CASSLGGANYGHTF. The DNA of the CDR3 is TGTGCCAGCAGCTTAGGGGGCGCTAACTATGGCCACACCTTC.

The V call is TRBV6-2 or TRBV6-3, the J call TRBJ2-2; D unclear. The CDR3 contains 13 residues. V lost 2 bases and J lost 7, with 8 bases in between. Germline CDR1 MNHEY, CDR2 SVGEGT. For the CDR3, the DNA is TGTGCCAGCAGTTACGGATCACGCGGGGAGCTGTTTTTT. This encodes CASSYGSRGELFF.

This clonotype occurred many times. The chain combines TRBV6-5 with TRBJ2-6; D remains unclear. Germline assignment: CDR1 MNHEY and CDR2 SVGAGI. Trimming removed 0 bases from V and 4 bases from J, with 13 bases in between. The CDR3 is 17 residues long. The CDR3 here is CASSYSSMSDGANVLTF. DNA for the CDR3: TGTGCCAGCAGTTACTCGAGCATGTCAGACGGGGCCAACGTCCTGACTTTC.

In its sample, this clonotype was seen many times. The chain has TRBV14 and TRBJ2-2; D unresolved. The CDR3 extends over 15 amino acids. V was clipped by 1 base and J by 5 bases, with 11 bases between them. Germline lookup yields CDR1 SGHDN and CDR2 FVKESK. CDR3 protein: CASSQGPDWTGELFF. The CDR3 DNA sequence: TGTGCCAGCAGCCAAGGCCCCGACTGGACCGGGGAGCTGTTTTTT.

Ten or more counts support this clonotype. The rearrangement links TRBV12-3 or TRBV12-4 to TRBJ1-1; possible D gene TRBD1, 6 bases. Trimming removed 5 bases at V and 7 bases at J, with 14 bases between. CDR3 length: 13 amino acids. The CDR3 sequence: CASSLIDRSEAFF. The CDR3 DNA follows: TGTGCCAGCAGTCTAATCGACAGGAGTGAAGCTTTCTTT.

As concerns this clonotype: An end of the junction does not agree with germline; a read error may underlie this. The V call is TRBV5-3, the J call TRBJ2-1; no reliable D call. Being an ORF, TRBV5-3 has a function that is uncertain. The CDR3 is 11 residues long. CDR3 bases: TGTGCCAGCAGCTCTTACAATGAGCAGTCCTTC. Its protein product is CASSSYNEQSF.

This clonotype came up many times. The chain joins TRBV12-3 or TRBV12-4 to TRBJ1-2; no clear D gene. Trimming removed 6 bases at V and 7 bases at J, with 15 bases between. The CDR3 is made up of 13 amino acids. CDR3 DNA: TGTGCCAGCAGCCCGGTGTGGTCGAGTGGCTACACCTTC. Translation: CASSPVWSSGYTF.

This clonotype was recorded at least ten times. The J gene is TRBJ2-7, the V gene TRBV29-1; no definite D call. Germline V gene sequence: CDR1 SQVTM, CDR2 ANQGSEA. The CDR3 is 12 residues long. The V and J ends lost 2 bases and 0 bases respectively, with 5 bases between them. The CDR3 sequence is CSVEINSYEQYF. DNA of the CDR3: TGCAGCGTTGAAATCAACTCCTACGAGCAGTACTTC.

This chain joins TRBV12-3 or TRBV12-4 and TRBJ2-3; D ambiguous. CDR3 length: 16 residues. Trimming took off 7 bases at V and 0 bases at J, with 17 bases between the two ends. The CDR3 protein is CASKSQPSSSTDTQYF. The CDR3, as DNA: TGTGCCAGCAAGTCCCAGCCTTCTTCTAGCACAGATACGCAGTATTTT.

This clonotype has a count of ten or more. The chain couples TRBV15 to TRBJ1-5, with 8 bases lining up with TRBD1. The germline V gene has CDR1 LNHNV and CDR2 YYDKDF (reference sequence). With V trimmed by 4 bases and J by 2 bases, 4 bases remained unmatched. The length of the CDR3 is 15 residues. The CDR3 DNA follows: TGTGCCACCAGCAAGGACAGGGCGGGCAATCAGCCCCAGCATTTT. Translated: CATSKDRAGNQPQHF.

CDR3 sequence (DNA): TGTGCCAGCAGTACGGTGTTGGGGGGCGGTGAGCAGTTCTTC. Amino acid sequence: CASSTVLGGGEQFF. The V call is TRBV9, the J call TRBJ2-1; D is perhaps TRBD1 or TRBD2 (6 bases each). The CDR3 is made up of 14 amino acids. Trimming took off 5 bases at V and 9 bases at J, with 18 bases between the two ends. Looked up from germline, CDR1 is SGDLS and CDR2 is YYNGEE.

The V gene is TRBV28, the J gene TRBJ1-5; tentative D call: TRBD1 (6 bases). CDR1 is MDHEN, CDR2 SYDVKM, per germline. CDR3 size: 16 residues. The germline V and J ends were trimmed by 4 bases and 6 bases, with 19 bases remaining between them. The CDR3 loop reads CASSSPQGRGGQPQHF. The DNA for the CDR3 is TGTGCCAGCAGTTCCCCTCAGGGGCGCGGCGGTCAGCCCCAGCATTTT.

As concerns this clonotype: This likely stems from a read error, as it lies one base from a far larger clone. The CDR3 does not close with the conserved phenylalanine or tryptophan, likely indicating a read error. The J gene is TRBJ1-1, the V gene TRBV6-1; D unclear. CDR1 MNHNS and CDR2 SASEGT come from the germline V gene. CDR3 size: 15 residues. Between the trimmed V and J ends, which lost 5 bases and 1 base, there was a span of 14 bases. The CDR3 sequence: CASSPRTLANTEAFC. In DNA form, the CDR3 reads TGTGCCAGCAGTCCTCGGACTTTGGCGAACACTGAAGCTTTCTGT.

The chain has TRBV5-1 and TRBJ2-2; D is tentatively TRBD1 or TRBD2 (5 bases each). Germline CDR1 SGHRS, CDR2 YFSETQ. This CDR3 is 13 amino acids long. Trimming took off 6 bases at V and 11 bases at J, with 17 bases between the two ends. The DNA of the CDR3 is TGCGCCAGCACGGGACCGTCTTCGTCCGAGCTGTTTTTT. This sequence encodes CASTGPSSSELFF.

This clonotype has ten or more counts. The chain employs TRBV6-2 or TRBV6-3 and TRBJ2-7; TRBD1 aligns across 8 bases. The CDR3 is 14 amino acids. The junction had 7 bases not matched to a gene; V was cut back by 5 bases and J by 4 bases. Germline-derived CDR1 and CDR2 are MNHEY and SVGEGT. The CDR3 region has the DNA TGTGCCAGCAGTATGGGACAGGTTTCTTACGAGCAGTACTTC. It yields the protein CASSMGQVSYEQYF.

This clonotype was detected a few times. This sequence joins TRBV6-5 and TRBJ2-2; 15 bases are shared with TRBD2. The CDR3 is 14 residues long. The germline gives CDR1 MNHEY, CDR2 SVGAGI. With V trimmed by 4 bases and J by 11 bases, 2 bases remained unmatched. The DNA for the CDR3 is TGTGCCAGCAGTTCGGGACTAGCGGGAGGAGAGCTGTTTTTT. Translated: CASSSGLAGGELFF.

Ten or more counts support this clonotype. The chain uses TRBV20-1 and TRBJ1-1; 7 nucleotides agree with TRBD1. This CDR3 has 16 residues. Germline V gene lookup returns CDR1 DFQATT and CDR2 SNEGSKA (reference sequence). With V trimmed by 3 bases and J by 3 bases, 13 bases remained unmatched. CDR3 protein: CSARDRTRGDYTEAFF. For the CDR3, the DNA is TGCAGTGCTAGGGACAGGACCCGGGGGGATTACACTGAAGCTTTCTTT.

This clonotype was counted at least ten times. This chain joins TRBV14 and TRBJ2-3; 9 bases line up with TRBD2. In germline, CDR1 is SGHDN, CDR2 FVKESK. V lost 4 bases and J lost 0; bases outside the gene matches: 2. The CDR3 is 15 residues long. The CDR3 sequence is CASSLSGRSTDTQYF. The CDR3 DNA follows: TGTGCCAGCAGCCTCAGCGGGAGGAGCACAGATACGCAGTATTTT.

In this sample, this clonotype turned up many times. The chain joins TRBV19 to TRBJ2-7, with 10 bases identical to TRBD1. The CDR3 is 13 residues long. The junction had 2 bases not matched to a gene; V was cut back by 3 bases and J by 6 bases. The germline gives CDR1 LNHDA, CDR2 SQIVND (reference sequence). The CDR3 loop is CASSIGQGGEQYF. Here the CDR3 DNA reads TGTGCCAGTAGTATTGGACAGGGGGGCGAGCAGTACTTC.

The sample holds many counts of this clonotype. The chain is built from TRBV7-9 and TRBJ2-5, with TRBD2 matching over 8 bases. Germline V CDR1 and CDR2: SEHNR, FQNEAQ (reference sequence). The CDR3 loop spans 16 amino acids. The J segment lost 5 bases and the V segment lost 1 base, leaving 9 bases of the junction unmatched. The CDR3 reads CASSLVSGTSYETQYF. In nucleotides, the CDR3 is TGTGCCAGCAGCTTAGTTAGCGGGACCAGTTACGAGACCCAGTACTTC.

The sample holds many counts of this clonotype. The genes are TRBV29-1 and TRBJ2-7; 9 bases match TRBD1. V was pared by 5 bases and J by 5 bases, with 7 bases of the junction left unmatched. CDR1 SQVTM and CDR2 ANQGSEA come from the germline V gene. The CDR3 sequence is 13 residues long. This chain's CDR3 is CSVSPGTGNEQYF. As DNA, the CDR3 is TGCAGCGTTTCTCCCGGGACAGGGAACGAGCAGTACTTC.

This clonotype is a singleton in its sample. No DNA is shown, since the ends of the CDR3 on it are uncertain; the CDR3 is the one TCRdb lists. The rearrangement uses TRBV20-1 and TRBJ1-4. Germline CDR1 is DFQATT and CDR2 is SNEGSKA (reference sequence). The CDR3 spans 18 residues, counting both ends. CDR3 in amino acids: CSARDPRGGEKLFFFFFF.

This clonotype occurred a few times. CDR3 amino acids: CASSLGFAREQFF. Here the CDR3 DNA reads TGTGCCAGCAGCTTAGGGTTCGCTAGGGAGCAGTTCTTC. This chain links TRBV7-2 with TRBJ2-1; no reliable D call. Germline values: CDR1 SGHTA, CDR2 FQGNSA. The germline V and J ends were trimmed by 1 base and 10 bases, with 11 bases remaining between them. The CDR3 has 13 residues.

The table lists this clonotype with many counts. The rearrangement uses TRBV28 and TRBJ2-4, with D possibly matching TRBD1 (5 bases). The germline V and J ends were trimmed by 6 bases and 0 bases, with 15 bases remaining between them. The germline CDR1 and CDR2 sequences are MDHEN and SYDVKM. CDR3 length: 16 amino acids. The CDR3 DNA reads TGTGCCAGCAGATTCACAGGTTCCGGAGCCAAAAACATTCAGTACTTC. Its translation: CASRFTGSGAKNIQYF.

This clonotype was seen ten or more times. The chain combines TRBV15 with TRBJ2-5; D may be TRBD1 or TRBD2 (5 bases each). CDR1 and CDR2 (germline): LNHNV, YYDKDF (reference sequence). V was pared by 1 base and J by 1 base, with 10 bases between. The CDR3 is 15 amino acids. CDR3 region: CATSRGSGTQETQYF. CDR3 nucleotides: TGTGCCACCAGCAGAGGTTCAGGGACCCAAGAGACCCAGTACTTC. The full variable domain, with the rest looked up from reference TRBV15 and TRBJ2-5, is DAMVIQNPRYQVTQFGKPVTLSCSQTLNHNVMYWYQQKSSQAPKLLFHYYDKDFNNEADTPDNFQSRRPNTSFCFLDIRSPGLGDTAMYLCATSRGSGTQETQYFGPGTRLLVL.

This clonotype has a handful of counts. A single base separates this from a much larger clone, so it may be a read error. The chain uses TRBV4-1 and TRBJ1-2, with D unresolved. The V gene's germline CDR1 is MGHRA and CDR2 YSYEKL. The length of the CDR3 is 13 residues. CDR3 nucleotide sequence: TGCGCCAGCAACCAAGAGGGTCCTCACGACTACACCTTC. It encodes CASNQEGPHDYTF.

This clonotype was found many times. This chain joins TRBV19 and TRBJ1-5, with a tentative D call TRBD1 (6 bases). The CDR3 spans 14 residues. V was shortened by 6 bases and J by 3 bases, with 12 bases between the two germline ends. Germline assignment: CDR1 LNHDA and CDR2 SQIVND (reference sequence). CDR3 in DNA: TGTGCCAGTAGCCGGACAGCCGACAATCAGCCCCAGCATTTT. This translates into CASSRTADNQPQHF.

The table lists this clonotype with many counts. CDR3 sequence: CASRGQGPSNLGELFF. The CDR3 DNA follows: TGTGCCAGCAGGGGACAGGGCCCTTCCAACCTAGGGGAGCTGTTTTTT. The rearrangement joins TRBV6-2 or TRBV6-3 to TRBJ2-2, with 9 nucleotides matching TRBD1. CDR3 length equals 16 residues. V was pared by 6 bases and J by 8 bases, with 13 bases of the junction left unmatched. Germline V gene sequence: CDR1 MNHEY, CDR2 SVGEGT.

In its sample, this clonotype was seen once. This likely stems from a read error, as it lies one base from a far larger clone. The V gene is TRBV6-4, the J gene TRBJ2-1, with 7 bases lining up with TRBD2. CDR1 is MRHNA, CDR2 SNTAGT, per germline. V shed 5 bases and J 6 bases; nucleotides not matched to a gene: 16. There are 17 residues in the CDR3. This CDR3 reads CASSYLLGLADFNEQFF. The CDR3 nucleotides are TGTGCCAGCAGTTACTTATTAGGCCTAGCGGATTTCAATGAGCAGTTCTTC.

Ten or more counts support this clonotype. The chain joins TRBV20-1 to TRBJ1-6; TRBD1 aligns across 8 bases. The CDR3 totals 14 residues. J gave up 8 bases and V 5 bases, and 8 bases lay outside the gene matches. Per germline, CDR1 DFQATT and CDR2 SNEGSKA (reference sequence). The CDR3 sequence: CSAGRQGQDSPLHF. DNA of the CDR3: TGCAGTGCTGGCCGACAGGGGCAGGATTCACCCCTCCACTTT.